These 22 T cell receptor beta chains originate from one sample sequenced in a study of T cell responses to AZD1222 COVID-19 vaccine. Some clones are missing from TCRdb's copy, which holds only in-frame ones; the method was immunoSEQ multiplex PCR. The sample lists 100,000 or so clones, roughly 88% seen once, with 13% in the top ten. Source: peripheral blood, taken on day 0 of AZD1222 vaccination. These receptors were taken from an adult in good health.

This chain uses TRBV7-2 with TRBJ2-7; 8 nucleotides line up with TRBD1. The CDR3 extends over 15 amino acids. Trimming removed 1 base from V and 6 bases from J; junction bases left unmatched: 8. Per germline, CDR1 SGHTA and CDR2 FQGNSA. This CDR3 reads CASSLGRTGMGEQYF. The CDR3 DNA sequence: TGTGCCAGCAGCTTAGGGAGGACAGGGATGGGCGAGCAGTACTTC.

The V gene is TRBV5-1, the J gene TRBJ2-5; 10 positions agree with TRBD2. Germline loops: CDR1 SGHRS, CDR2 YFSETQ. The CDR3 has 17 residues. J was trimmed by 5 bases and V by 3 bases; bases with no gene match: 13. The CDR3 region has the DNA TGCGCCAGCAGCTCGGCCGTATTAGGGACTAGCGTTGAGACCCAGTACTTC. Translated: CASSSAVLGTSVETQYF.

The rearrangement uses TRBV11-2 and TRBJ2-7; the D is unclear. V gave up 5 bases and J gave up 7 bases, with 18 bases separating them. This CDR3 comprises 14 residues. The germline V gene has CDR1 SGHAT and CDR2 FQNNGV. The CDR3 is CASSRLPAHREQYF. In DNA, the CDR3 is TGTGCCAGCAGCCGCTTACCGGCACATCGGGAGCAGTACTTC.

This clone was seen only once. J is TRBJ2-3 and V is TRBV11-2; 8 bases fit TRBD2. The CDR3 contains 17 residues. In germline, CDR1 is SGHAT, CDR2 FQNNGV. V lost 2 bases and J lost 4; bases outside the gene matches: 11. The CDR3 bases are TGTGCCAGCAGCTTAAGTTCCGGGGGGGCTAATCCAGATACGCAGTATTTT. Protein: CASSLSSGGANPDTQYF.

This clone was seen just once. The chain employs TRBV3-1 (or the pseudogene TRBV3-2) and TRBJ2-4; TRBD1 might be the D (6 bases). V was cut by 2 bases and J by 14 bases, with 13 bases left in between. The CDR3 sequence is 12 residues long. Germline-derived CDR1 and CDR2 are LGHDT and YNNKEL (reference sequence). CDR3 coding DNA: TGTGCCAGCAGCCAATCAACAGGGTTGAAGTACTTC. Translation gives CASSQSTGLKYF.

The chain combines TRBV28 with TRBJ1-4; TRBD1 matches 12 bases. Germline V lookup: CDR1 MDHEN, CDR2 SYDVKM. The trim removed 5 bases at V and 12 bases at J, leaving 10 bases unmatched. The CDR3 length is 15 residues. DNA for the CDR3: TGTGCCAGCAGTCCTCCCCCGGGACAGGGGGCTCAACTGTTTTTT. It yields the protein CASSPPPGQGAQLFF.

The J gene is TRBJ1-2, the V gene TRBV3-1 (or the pseudogene TRBV3-2), with TRBD1 matching over 10 bases. The trim removed 6 bases at V and 4 bases at J, leaving 11 bases unmatched. The CDR3 spans 16 residues. The germline V gene encodes CDR1 LGHDT and CDR2 YNNKEL (reference sequence). The CDR3, as DNA: TGTGCCAGCAGTGTCGGGACAGGGGCGAACCCCTATGGCTACACCTTC. Amino acid sequence: CASSVGTGANPYGYTF.

V gene TRBV30 combines with J gene TRBJ1-2; no definite D call. The CDR3 runs 12 residues. The germline V gene encodes CDR1 GTSNPN and CDR2 SVGIG (reference sequence). Trimming stripped 2 bases from V and 4 bases from J, with 8 bases between. The CDR3 DNA follows: TGTGCCTGGAGTTCGACAAGCTATGGCTACACCTTC. As protein: CAWSSTSYGYTF.

The gene calls are TRBV6-1 and TRBJ1-2; tentatively, D is TRBD1 (5 bases). V gave up 1 base and J gave up 5 bases, with 8 bases separating them. Germline lookup yields CDR1 MNHNS and CDR2 SASEGT. The length of the CDR3 is 13 residues. CDR3 loop: CASSEGGFYGYTF. CDR3 nucleotide sequence: TGTGCCAGCAGTGAAGGGGGGTTTTATGGCTACACCTTC.

This rearrangement joins TRBV10-3 to TRBJ2-1, with no clear D. The V gene lost 4 bases and the J gene lost 5 bases, with 3 bases spanning the gap. CDR1 is ENHRY and CDR2 is SYGVKD in the germline V gene. CDR3 length: 11 residues. The CDR3 nucleotides are TGTGCCATCAGTGCTGACAATGAGCAGTTCTTC. Residues: CAISADNEQFF.

The table lists this clone with a few counts. The chain is built from TRBV10-3 and TRBJ2-7; D gene ambiguous. The germline V gene has CDR1 ENHRY and CDR2 SYGVKD. This CDR3 has 14 residues. The V end lost 0 bases, the J end lost 2 bases, and 8 bases lay between the germline ends. The CDR3 nucleotides read TGTGCCATCAGTGAGTCGCGACCAACCTACGAGCAGTACTTC. Its translation is CAISESRPTYEQYF.

The chain recombines TRBV10-3 with TRBJ1-2; 7 positions match TRBD1. Unmatched junction bases numbered 9, after V lost 4 bases and J lost 4 bases. The germline gives CDR1 ENHRY, CDR2 SYGVKD. This CDR3 comprises 15 residues. CDR3 nucleotides: TGTGCCATCAGTGGAACGTCGACAGGGCCCTATGGCTACACCTTC. Its protein is CAISGTSTGPYGYTF.

The chain employs TRBV7-2 and TRBJ1-2, with D perhaps matching TRBD1 (6 bases). The CDR3 totals 14 residues. Germline CDR1 and CDR2: SGHTA and FQGNSA. Deletions cut 7 bases from V and 7 bases from J, with 19 bases between. The CDR3 here is CASNPDRAPAGYTF. The CDR3 DNA reads TGTGCCAGCAACCCGGACAGAGCACCTGCTGGCTACACCTTC.

A note on this clone: Different DNA sequences within this sample yield the same CDR3. This chain joins TRBV24-1 and TRBJ2-1; 11 positions match TRBD2. CDR3 size: 16 residues. Looked up from germline, CDR1 is KGHDR and CDR2 is SFDVKD. After removal of 3 bases from V and 3 bases from J, the junction contained 3 bases not matched to a gene. DNA of the CDR3: TGTGCCACCAGTGATCGCGGGACTAGCGGCTACAATGAGCAGTTCTTC. Translating gives CATSDRGTSGYNEQFF.

The rearrangement links TRBV19 to TRBJ1-5, with a weak D call TRBD1 (6 bases). Trimming removed 3 bases at V and 0 bases at J, with 12 bases between. Germline values: CDR1 LNHDA, CDR2 SQIVND (reference sequence). The CDR3 is 16 residues long. CDR3 sequence (DNA): TGTGCCAGTAGTATTGAGGGGGAAAATAGCAATCAGCCCCAGCATTTT. It specifies CASSIEGENSNQPQHF.

V and J are TRBV5-1 and TRBJ2-3, with 9 positions matching TRBD2. With 4 bases clipped from V and 3 bases from J, the junction kept 9 bases outside the gene matches. The length of the CDR3 is 16 residues. The germline V gene has CDR1 SGHRS and CDR2 YFSETQ. CDR3 sequence: CASSAAGRGGTDTQYF. As DNA, the CDR3 is TGCGCCAGCAGCGCGGCGGGGCGGGGGGGGACAGATACGCAGTATTTT. The whole variable domain, filled in from reference TRBV5-1 and TRBJ2-3, reads KAGVTQTPRYLIKTRGQQVTLSCSPISGHRSVSWYQQTPGQGLQFLFEYFSETQRNKGNFPGRFSGRQFSNSRSEMNVSTLELGDSALYLCASSAAGRGGTDTQYFGPGTRLTVL.

This chain uses TRBV18 with TRBJ2-2, with a possible D match to TRBD1 (5 bases). The CDR3 spans 16 residues. The V gene lost 2 bases and the J gene lost 1 base, with 11 bases spanning the gap. Germline CDR1 KGHSH, CDR2 LQKENI. CDR3 residues: CASSPEQAMNTGELFF. In DNA form, the CDR3 reads TGTGCCAGCTCACCAGAACAGGCCATGAACACCGGGGAGCTGTTTTTT.

The chain uses TRBV15 and TRBJ1-3, with 8 nucleotides matching TRBD1. Germline lookup yields CDR1 LNHNV and CDR2 YYDKDF (reference sequence). V lost 0 bases, J lost 4 bases, and 5 bases stayed unmatched. The length of the CDR3 is 16 residues. In DNA, the CDR3 is TGTGCCACCAGCAGAGATCCCCAGGGGGCAGGAAACACCATATATTTT. Its translation: CATSRDPQGAGNTIYF.

The genes are TRBV18 and TRBJ2-7, with unresolved D. This CDR3 contains 13 residues. V was clipped by 3 bases and J by 3 bases, with 9 bases between them. Germline CDR1 reads KGHSH; CDR2 reads LQKENI. DNA for the CDR3: TGTGCCAGCTCACCCTACAGCGACTACGAGCAGTACTTC. This translates into CASSPYSDYEQYF.

Concerning this clone itself: Different DNA sequences within this sample yield the same CDR3. The J gene is TRBJ1-3, the V gene TRBV9; 7 bases map to TRBD1. V lost 0 bases, J lost 0 bases, and 3 bases stayed unmatched. The CDR3 runs to 16 residues. CDR1 is SGDLS and CDR2 is YYNGEE in the germline V gene. The CDR3 DNA sequence: TGTGCCAGCAGCGTAGGGACAGGTAACTCTGGAAACACCATATATTTT. This sequence encodes CASSVGTGNSGNTIYF.

The chain carries TRBV7-9 and TRBJ1-6; 8 bases line up with TRBD1. Germline CDR1 reads SEHNR; CDR2 reads FQNEAQ (reference sequence). The CDR3 runs 12 residues. Losses at the gene ends were 5 bases for V and 11 bases for J; bases not matched to a gene: 2. In DNA form, the CDR3 reads TGTGCCAGCAGCCCGACAGGGGCACCCCTCCACTTT. Translating it yields CASSPTGAPLHF.

The chain links TRBV27 to TRBJ1-6; 7 bases are shared with TRBD1. CDR3 size: 15 residues. Germline trimming cut 4 bases from V and 7 bases from J; bases unmatched to any gene: 7. Germline lookup yields CDR1 MNHEY and CDR2 SMNVEV (reference sequence). The CDR3 protein is CASSSSGTANSPLHF. CDR3 in DNA: TGTGCCAGCAGTTCCTCCGGGACAGCCAATTCACCCCTCCACTTT.